What follows are 21 T cell receptor beta chains derived from one specimen sequenced in a study of cytomegalovirus exposure and HLA in healthy donors. The protocol was immunoSEQ multiplex PCR, while the TCRdb copy is restricted to in-frame clones and leaves out a portion. The sample yields about 170,000 clones, about 86% seen once. Material for sequencing was PBMCs. These TCRs come from a woman aged 30 to 39 in good health and CMV-seronegative.

There are a few counts of this clone. The rearrangement uses TRBV7-2 and TRBJ1-2; 10 bases map to TRBD1. Germline values: CDR1 SGHTA, CDR2 FQGNSA. The V gene end was trimmed by 5 bases and the J gene end by 8 bases; junction bases not matched to a gene: 14. The CDR3 extends over 16 amino acids. CDR3 sequence reads: CASSPQPGTGALGYTF. The CDR3, as DNA: TGTGCCAGCAGCCCCCAACCCGGGACAGGGGCCTTAGGCTACACCTTC.

The chain carries TRBV6-5 and TRBJ1-1; D unresolved. CDR3 length: 12 amino acids. The V end lost 4 bases, the J end lost 11 bases, and 14 bases lay between the germline ends. Germline V gene sequence: CDR1 MNHEY, CDR2 SVGAGI. The CDR3 here is CASSSGPKRAFF. As DNA, the CDR3 is TGTGCCAGCAGTTCGGGCCCGAAGAGGGCTTTCTTT.

Regarding this clone: Other DNA sequences in this sample translate to the same CDR3. This chain joins TRBV7-9 and TRBJ1-2, with D maybe TRBD1 (5 bases). The germline gives CDR1 SEHNR, CDR2 FQNEAQ (reference sequence). The CDR3 is made up of 15 amino acids. The V and J ends lost 1 base and 8 bases respectively, with 17 bases between them. DNA of the CDR3: TGTGCCAGCAGCTTAGGTCCAGGACAATTCTGGGGCTACACCTTC. Translation: CASSLGPGQFWGYTF.

The chain couples TRBV5-1 to TRBJ1-4; D possibly corresponds to TRBD1 (5 bases). Between the trimmed V and J ends, which lost 0 bases and 3 bases, there was a span of 9 bases. The CDR3 length is 15 residues. Germline CDR1 SGHRS, CDR2 YFSETQ. The CDR3 loop reads CASSLVRGANEKLFF. The CDR3 nucleotides read TGCGCCAGCAGCTTGGTCCGGGGGGCTAATGAAAAACTGTTTTTT.

This chain links TRBV7-9 with TRBJ2-7; tentatively, D is TRBD2 (6 bases). Germline CDR1 SEHNR, CDR2 FQNEAQ (reference sequence). Between the trimmed V and J ends, which lost 3 bases and 7 bases, there was a span of 13 bases. The CDR3 extends over 13 amino acids. The CDR3 is CASSLGGAVEQYF. CDR3 sequence (DNA): TGTGCCAGCAGCTTGGGGGGAGCGGTTGAGCAGTACTTC.

This chain joins TRBV11-2 and TRBJ2-5; 7 bases align to TRBD2. Germline CDR1 and CDR2: SGHAT and FQNNGV. Trimming took 5 bases from V and 3 from J; bases not matched to a gene: 9. This CDR3 region has 15 residues. The CDR3 reads CASSLLWLAEETQYF. Written as DNA, the CDR3 is TGTGCCAGCAGCCTACTCTGGCTAGCGGAAGAGACCCAGTACTTC.

This chain links TRBV14 with TRBJ2-3, with a tentative D call TRBD2 (6 bases). The CDR3 has 15 residues. Trimming left V 3 bases short and J 2 bases short, with 12 bases between. From germline, CDR1 is SGHDN and CDR2 FVKESK. The CDR3 sequence: CASSHRDSFTDTQYF. The CDR3 DNA sequence: TGTGCCAGCAGCCACCGGGACTCATTCACAGATACGCAGTATTTT. Based on the CDR3 plus reference TRBV14 and TRBJ2-3, the full variable domain is EAGVTQFPSHSVIEKGQTVTLRCDPISGHDNLYWYRRVMGKEIKFLLHFVKESKQDESGMPNNRFLAERTGGTYSTLKVQPAELEDSGVYFCASSHRDSFTDTQYFGPGTRLTVL.

J is TRBJ1-1 and V is TRBV6-1; D call uncertain. This CDR3 is built from 14 residues. Per the germline V gene, CDR1 is MNHNS and CDR2 is SASEGT. The V end was cut by 2 bases, the J end by 0 bases, with 7 bases between. CDR3 DNA sequence: TGTGCCAGCAGTGAAAAATGGGTGAACACTGAAGCTTTCTTT. Residues: CASSEKWVNTEAFF.

The chain recombines TRBV7-9 with TRBJ2-1; 7 nucleotides match TRBD1. Germline V gene lookup returns CDR1 SEHNR and CDR2 FQNEAQ (reference sequence). Germline trimming cut 5 bases from V and 16 bases from J; bases unmatched to any gene: 17. The CDR3 is made up of 14 amino acids. The CDR3 loop is CASSPPRNDRARFF. CDR3 in DNA: TGTGCCAGCAGCCCCCCCCGAAACGACAGGGCCCGATTCTTC.

V is TRBV2 and J is TRBJ2-7, with TRBD1 matching 12 bases. This CDR3 spans 14 amino acids. The germline V gene has CDR1 SNHLY and CDR2 FYNNEI. J was trimmed by 6 bases and V by 6 bases; bases with no gene match: 6. The CDR3: CASSRDRGRVEQYF. DNA of the CDR3: TGTGCCAGCAGCCGGGACAGGGGGCGCGTCGAGCAGTACTTC.

The V and J genes are TRBV7-3 and TRBJ1-6; maybe TRBD1 (6 bases). The CDR3 is 15 amino acids. Germline lookup yields CDR1 SGHTA and CDR2 FQGTGA. V lost 1 base to trimming and J lost 9 bases, with 13 bases between them. The CDR3, as DNA: TGTGCCAGCAGCTTAAACCAGGGGTTAGGTTCACCCCTCCACTTT. It encodes CASSLNQGLGSPLHF. Full variable domain (outside the CDR3, taken from reference TRBV7-3 and TRBJ1-6): GAGVSQTPSNKVTEKGKYVELRCDPISGHTALYWYRQSLGQGPEFLIYFQGTGAADDSGLPNDRFFAVRPEGSVSTLKIQRTERGDSAVYLCASSLNQGLGSPLHFGNGTRLTVT.

This clone is a singleton in its sample. The chain employs TRBV5-4 and TRBJ2-6; TRBD1 matches at 7 bases. V shed 4 bases and J 3 bases; nucleotides not matched to a gene: 10. Looked up from germline, CDR1 is SGHNT and CDR2 is YYREEE (reference sequence). The CDR3 sequence is 17 residues long. The CDR3 reads CASSARQGRVGANVLTF. The CDR3 nucleotides read TGTGCCAGCAGCGCGAGACAGGGCCGGGTTGGGGCCAACGTCCTGACTTTC.

The count of this clone is one. V usage is TRBV19 and J usage is TRBJ1-5, with TRBD1 identical over 8 bases. The length of the CDR3 is 15 residues. CDR1 LNHDA and CDR2 SQIVND come from the germline V gene (reference sequence). V was clipped by 7 bases and J by 6 bases; unmatched bases: 11. CDR3 residues: CASKDGQGIFQPQHF. The CDR3 coding sequence is TGTGCCAGTAAAGACGGACAGGGTATCTTTCAGCCCCAGCATTTT.

The V gene is TRBV27, the J gene TRBJ2-7, with 8 bases fitting TRBD1. This CDR3 contains 14 residues. CDR1 is MNHEY, CDR2 SMNVEV, per germline (reference sequence). Trimming cost V 0 bases and J 3 bases; bases outside gene matches: 1. DNA for the CDR3: TGTGCCAGCAGTTTATCACAGGGGGTCTACGAGCAGTACTTC. Its translation: CASSLSQGVYEQYF.

The count of this clone is one. The chain has TRBV28 and TRBJ1-2; the match to TRBD1 covers 7 bases. Germline values: CDR1 MDHEN, CDR2 SYDVKM. CDR3 length equals 12 residues. The CDR3 reads CYSRGSGYGYTF. CDR3 sequence (DNA): TGTTACAGCAGGGGGTCGGGCTATGGCTACACCTTC.

In regard to this clone: The identical CDR3 is also encoded by other nucleotide sequences in the sample. The genes are TRBV7-9 and TRBJ1-1; D is uncertain. Trimming took 3 bases from V and 2 from J, leaving 4 bases between them. CDR1 SEHNR and CDR2 FQNEAQ come from the germline V gene (reference sequence). CDR3 length equals 12 residues. The CDR3 nucleotides are TGTGCCAGCAGCTTTGGAAACACTGAAGCTTTCTTT. Translation: CASSFGNTEAFF.

V gene TRBV27 combines with J gene TRBJ2-7; D gene uncertain. The CDR3 is 13 residues long. Per the germline V gene, CDR1 is MNHEY and CDR2 is SMNVEV (reference sequence). Between the trimmed V and J ends, which lost 2 bases and 0 bases, there was a span of 5 bases. Here the CDR3 DNA reads TGTGCCAGCAGTTTAGGCGCCTCCTACGAGCAGTACTTC. Translated, it gives CASSLGASYEQYF.

The gene calls are TRBV5-1 and TRBJ2-7, with D tentatively TRBD2 (6 bases). Trimming pared 5 bases from V and 3 bases from J, leaving 9 bases between. Germline V CDR1 and CDR2: SGHRS, YFSETQ. The CDR3 loop spans 12 amino acids. The CDR3 loop reads CASSTGDYEQYF. CDR3 nucleotides: TGCGCCAGCAGTACGGGAGACTACGAGCAGTACTTC.

The CDR3 coding sequence is TGTGCCTGGAGTGTACGAGGAAGCTATGGCTACACCTTC. Its translation: CAWSVRGSYGYTF. The V gene is TRBV30, the J gene TRBJ1-2; D remains unclear. Trimming removed 0 bases at V and 4 bases at J, with 9 bases between. Germline-derived CDR1 and CDR2 are GTSNPN and SVGIG (reference sequence). CDR3 length: 13 residues.

This clone came up once. V and J are TRBV9 and TRBJ2-7; the D gene could be TRBD1 or TRBD2 (6 bases each). V lost 2 bases and J 3 bases, leaving 15 bases between the germline ends. CDR1 and CDR2 from the germline V gene are SGDLS and YYNGEE. CDR3 length: 15 residues. The DNA of the CDR3 is TGTGCCAGCAGCGTGGGTGTAAGGGGGGTCTACGAGCAGTACTTC. Its translation: CASSVGVRGVYEQYF.

The chain joins TRBV13 to TRBJ2-2; no reliable D call. Trimming took off 1 base at V and 4 bases at J, with 10 bases between the two ends. Germline lookup yields CDR1 PRHDT and CDR2 FYEKMQ (reference sequence). This CDR3 is built from 15 residues. CDR3 protein: CASSLEGRSTGELFF. CDR3 in DNA: TGTGCCAGCAGCTTAGAAGGACGGTCCACCGGGGAGCTGTTTTTT. Full variable domain (outside the CDR3, taken from reference TRBV13 and TRBJ2-2): AAGVIQSPRHLIKEKRETATLKCYPIPRHDTVYWYQQGPGQDPQFLISFYEKMQSDKGSIPDRFSAQQFSDYHSELNMSSLELGDSALYFCASSLEGRSTGELFFGEGSRLTVL.